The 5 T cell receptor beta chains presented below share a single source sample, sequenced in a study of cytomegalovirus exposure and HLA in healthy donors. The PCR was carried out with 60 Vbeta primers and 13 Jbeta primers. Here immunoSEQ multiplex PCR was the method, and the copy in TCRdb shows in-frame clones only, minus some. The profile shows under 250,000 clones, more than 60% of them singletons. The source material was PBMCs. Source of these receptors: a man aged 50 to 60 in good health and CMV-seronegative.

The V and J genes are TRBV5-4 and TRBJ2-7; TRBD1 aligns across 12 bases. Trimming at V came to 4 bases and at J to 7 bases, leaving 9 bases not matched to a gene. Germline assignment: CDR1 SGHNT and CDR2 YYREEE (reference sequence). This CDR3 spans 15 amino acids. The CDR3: CASSPPGQGAGEQYF. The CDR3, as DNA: TGTGCCAGCAGCCCCCCGGGACAGGGGGCTGGTGAGCAGTACTTC.

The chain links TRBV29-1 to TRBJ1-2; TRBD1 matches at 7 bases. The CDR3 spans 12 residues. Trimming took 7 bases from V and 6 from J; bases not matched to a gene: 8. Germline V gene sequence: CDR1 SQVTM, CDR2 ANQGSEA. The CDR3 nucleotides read TGCAGCGGGACTTCCGGACAGGATGGCTACACCTTC. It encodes CSGTSGQDGYTF.

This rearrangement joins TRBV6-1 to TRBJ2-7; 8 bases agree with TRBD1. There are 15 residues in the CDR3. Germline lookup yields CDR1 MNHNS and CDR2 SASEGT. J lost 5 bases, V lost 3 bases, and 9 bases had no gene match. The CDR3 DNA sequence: TGTGCCAGCAGTGACGAGACAGGGGACCTGAACGAGCAGTACTTC. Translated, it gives CASSDETGDLNEQYF.

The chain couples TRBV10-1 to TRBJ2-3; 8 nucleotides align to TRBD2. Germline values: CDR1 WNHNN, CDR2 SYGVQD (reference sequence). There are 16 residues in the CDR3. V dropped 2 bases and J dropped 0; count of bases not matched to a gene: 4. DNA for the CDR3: TGCGCCAGCAGTGAGAGTAGCGGGACTAGCACAGATACGCAGTATTTT. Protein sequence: CASSESSGTSTDTQYF.

The CDR3 coding sequence is TGCGCCAGCAGCTTGGGACATGCAACTAATGAAAAACTGTTTTTT. It codes for CASSLGHATNEKLFF. J is TRBJ1-4 and V is TRBV5-1; D is undetermined. With 0 bases removed from V and 0 bases from J, the gap between germline ends came to 6 bases. This CDR3 comprises 15 residues. Germline CDR1 SGHRS, CDR2 YFSETQ.